These 21 T cell receptor beta chains share one sample of origin, sequenced in a study of T cells after yellow fever vaccination. TCRdb fed the 5' RACE reads into MiXCR, producing one record per CDR3 protein. The sample contains 170,000 or so distinct CDR3 sequences, roughly 6.4% of which appear only once. The sequences come from CD4+ T cells sorted from PBMCs, collected on the day of the first yellow fever vaccination. These receptors all come from a man between 18 and 35 years old who received the YFV17D yellow fever vaccine.

This chain links TRBV2 with TRBJ2-7; 9 bases fit TRBD2. Per germline, CDR1 SNHLY and CDR2 FYNNEI. This CDR3 is 15 amino acids long. V lost 4 bases, J lost 4 bases, and 8 bases stayed unmatched. As DNA, the CDR3 is TGTGCCAGCAGTGGAAGGAGCGGGGGGTCGTACGAGCAGTACTTC. It yields the protein CASSGRSGGSYEQYF.

The CDR3 sequence: CASSFSGTSVETQYF. DNA for the CDR3: TGTGCCAGCAGCTTTTCCGGGACTAGTGTAGAGACCCAGTACTTC. The gene calls are TRBV7-9 and TRBJ2-5; 8 nucleotides match TRBD2. This CDR3 has 15 amino acids. Per the germline V gene, CDR1 is SEHNR and CDR2 is FQNEAQ (reference sequence). V was pared by 3 bases and J by 4 bases, with 7 bases of the junction left unmatched.

The chain joins TRBV7-2 to TRBJ2-1; the D gene is possibly TRBD2 (5 bases). This CDR3 has 13 amino acids. Germline-derived CDR1 and CDR2 are SGHTA and FQGNSA. Deletions cut 3 bases from V and 9 bases from J, with 12 bases between. The CDR3 DNA reads TGTGCCAGCAGCTTGCCGGGCCGGGGTGAGCAGTTCTTC. Residues: CASSLPGRGEQFF.

Concerning this clonotype: A much larger clone differs by one base, so this may be a read error. This sequence joins TRBV11-2 and TRBJ2-3; no reliable D call. V shed 3 bases and J shed 7 bases, with 11 bases lying between them. This CDR3 comprises 13 residues. In germline, CDR1 is SGHAT, CDR2 FQNNGV. The DNA of the CDR3 is TGTGCCAGCAGCTTGGAAGGGCCAAATACGCAGTATTTT. Its translation is CASSLEGPNTQYF.

This clonotype was counted at least ten times. The rearrangement links TRBV12-3 or TRBV12-4 to TRBJ1-2; TRBD1 might be the D (6 bases). CDR3 size: 17 residues. V lost 5 bases and J lost 4, with 23 bases in between. The CDR3 coding sequence is TGTGCCAGCAGTCCCTACCAGGGGATGATCTTCTCCTATGGCTACACCTTC. The encoded protein is CASSPYQGMIFSYGYTF.

This clonotype was observed many times. V is TRBV18 and J is TRBJ2-2; either TRBD1 or TRBD2 may fit D (5 bases each). This CDR3 region has 15 residues. V lost 1 base and J lost 4, with 10 bases in between. In germline, CDR1 is KGHSH, CDR2 LQKENI. The CDR3 coding sequence is TGTGCCAGCTCACCACAGCCAGGGAGCACCGGGGAGCTGTTTTTT. Translated, it gives CASSPQPGSTGELFF.

The sample holds a few counts of this clonotype. The rearrangement joins TRBV19 to TRBJ2-4; TRBD1 might be the D (5 bases). V gave up 7 bases and J gave up 4 bases, with 14 bases separating them. The length of the CDR3 is 14 residues. The germline V gene has CDR1 LNHDA and CDR2 SQIVND (reference sequence). The CDR3 DNA sequence: TGTGCCAGTAAGCCGCAGGGTGGGAAAAACATTCAGTACTTC. Protein product: CASKPQGGKNIQYF.

CDR3 in DNA: TGCGCCAGCAGCTTGGGAGGGGAAGGGGGCTACGAGCAGTACGTC. It specifies CASSLGGEGGYEQYV. The V call is TRBV5-1, the J call TRBJ2-7; maybe TRBD1 (6 bases). Between the trimmed V and J ends, which lost 0 bases and 3 bases, there was a span of 13 bases. Germline loops: CDR1 SGHRS, CDR2 YFSETQ. This CDR3 comprises 15 residues.

A few counts support this clonotype. The rearrangement uses TRBV6-1 and TRBJ1-6, with D unclear. V lost 1 base, J lost 13 bases, and 11 bases lay in between. The CDR3 consists of 13 residues. The germline V gene has CDR1 MNHNS and CDR2 SASEGT. The CDR3 spells CASSEDSRFPLHF. The CDR3 nucleotides read TGTGCCAGCAGTGAAGATAGCCGGTTTCCCCTCCACTTT.

This clonotype occurred many times. This rearrangement joins TRBV3-1 to TRBJ2-1; D might be TRBD1 (5 bases). This CDR3 is 13 amino acids long. V dropped 2 bases and J dropped 6 bases, with 8 bases sitting between them. In germline, CDR1 is LGHDT, CDR2 YNNKEL (reference sequence). The CDR3 sequence: CASSQRGSNEQFF. The DNA for the CDR3 is TGTGCCAGCAGCCAAAGGGGAAGCAATGAGCAGTTCTTC.

The rearrangement joins TRBV2 to TRBJ2-3; the D gene is possibly TRBD1 (5 bases). Germline values: CDR1 SNHLY, CDR2 FYNNEI. The CDR3 sequence is 14 residues long. The V end lost 6 bases, the J end lost 6 bases, and 16 bases lay between the germline ends. The CDR3 loop is CASRVSQGADTQYF. CDR3 sequence (DNA): TGTGCCAGCAGGGTGTCGCAGGGTGCGGATACGCAGTATTTT.

This clonotype was seen many times. One end of the junction is discordant with germline, which a read error may explain. The chain uses TRBV4-1 and TRBJ2-1, with D maybe TRBD2 (6 bases). Germline V gene sequence: CDR1 MGHRA, CDR2 YSYEKL. There are 14 residues in the CDR3. The CDR3 region has the DNA TGCGCCAGCAGCCAAGGTGGGGTTTCGGGAGCGCCGATCTTC. Translation gives CASSQGGVSGAPIF.

This clonotype has a count of ten or more. The V and J genes are TRBV24-1 and TRBJ2-3, with 10 bases fitting TRBD1. Germline CDR1 and CDR2: KGHDR and SFDVKD. The V gene end was trimmed by 4 bases and the J gene end by 8 bases; junction bases not matched to a gene: 17. This CDR3 has 18 amino acids. As DNA, the CDR3 is TGTGCCACCAGTGACCAGGTATCCGGGACAGGGGATCGGGGTACGCAGTATTTT. The encoded protein is CATSDQVSGTGDRGTQYF.

This clonotype was observed at least ten times. The chain carries TRBV4-1 and TRBJ2-3, with 9 bases fitting TRBD2. Germline V gene data show CDR1 as MGHRA and CDR2 as YSYEKL. The CDR3 contains 15 residues. The trim removed 5 bases at V and 1 base at J, leaving 4 bases unmatched. CDR3 amino acids: CASSGSGGRTDTQYF. CDR3 DNA sequence: TGCGCCAGCAGCGGGAGCGGGGGGCGCACAGATACGCAGTATTTT.

This clonotype was counted only a few times. This rearrangement joins TRBV5-1 to TRBJ2-1; 8 bases agree with TRBD2. This CDR3 has 15 amino acids. Losses at the gene ends were 0 bases for V and 9 bases for J; bases not matched to a gene: 8. Germline V lookup: CDR1 SGHRS, CDR2 YFSETQ. The CDR3 reads CASSLVAGGPPEQFF. The CDR3, as DNA: TGCGCCAGCAGCTTGGTGGCGGGGGGCCCACCTGAGCAGTTCTTC. The full variable domain, completed using reference TRBV5-1 and TRBJ2-1, is KAGVTQTPRYLIKTRGQQVTLSCSPISGHRSVSWYQQTPGQGLQFLFEYFSETQRNKGNFPGRFSGRQFSNSRSEMNVSTLELGDSALYLCASSLVAGGPPEQFFGPGTRLTVL.

This clonotype was counted at least ten times. V and J are TRBV5-6 and TRBJ2-2, with 10 bases matching TRBD2. The ends lost 5 bases at V and 3 bases at J; junction bases unmatched: 4. CDR3 size: 15 residues. CDR1 is SGHDT and CDR2 is YYEEEE in the germline V gene. CDR3 protein: CASSRGLADTGELFF. The DNA for the CDR3 is TGTGCCAGCAGTAGAGGACTAGCGGACACCGGGGAGCTGTTTTTT.

The CDR3 protein is CASSPSAIRSHEQYF. Written as DNA, the CDR3 is TGTGCCAGCAGCCCCTCCGCCATCCGCAGTCACGAGCAGTACTTC. The rearrangement uses TRBV7-2 and TRBJ2-7; no clear D. V was cut by 5 bases and J by 5 bases, with 19 bases left in between. This CDR3 comprises 15 residues. CDR1 is SGHTA, CDR2 FQGNSA, per germline.

There are a few counts of this clonotype. The chain couples TRBV7-2 to TRBJ1-5; tentative D call: TRBD1 (6 bases). V was trimmed by 4 bases and J by 8 bases, leaving 12 bases between them. CDR1 SGHTA and CDR2 FQGNSA come from the germline V gene. CDR3 length equals 13 residues. This CDR3 is CASSSPQGKPQHF. The CDR3 DNA reads as TGTGCCAGCAGCTCACCGCAGGGGAAGCCCCAGCATTTT.

This clonotype has a count of ten or more. The rearrangement uses TRBV6-2 or TRBV6-3 and TRBJ2-7, with 10 bases fitting TRBD2. This CDR3 has 15 residues. After removal of 5 bases from V and 0 bases from J, the junction contained 4 bases not matched to a gene. In germline, CDR1 is MNHEY, CDR2 SVGEGT. The CDR3 nucleotides read TGTGCCAGCAGTGACGGGACTAGCGCCTCCTACGAGCAGTACTTC. It specifies CASSDGTSASYEQYF.

The sample holds many counts of this clonotype. V usage is TRBV19 and J usage is TRBJ2-6, with D perhaps TRBD2 (6 bases). CDR1 is LNHDA and CDR2 is SQIVND in the germline V gene (reference sequence). This CDR3 comprises 16 residues. Trimming removed 0 bases at V and 2 bases at J, with 8 bases between. In DNA, the CDR3 is TGTGCCAGTAGTATAGAGGGGAGGCCTGGGGCCAACGTCCTGACTTTC. This encodes CASSIEGRPGANVLTF.

This clonotype has at least ten counts. The V and J genes are TRBV7-2 and TRBJ1-2, with unresolved D. CDR1 is SGHTA, CDR2 FQGNSA, per germline. Trimming took 5 bases from V and 6 from J, leaving 13 bases between them. CDR3 length: 13 amino acids. This chain's CDR3 is CASSPTPQDGYTF. The CDR3, as DNA: TGTGCCAGCAGCCCTACCCCCCAGGATGGCTACACCTTC.